This TCR beta chain emerged from a study of blood T cell repertoires in COVID-19. Study-level background: Collection of acute and convalescent COVID-19 samples took place in the United States, Italy and Spain. PBMCs, B-cell-depleted T cells, or T cells were the source of the cDNA or gDNA that made up the material.

Per the original methods: Amplification from reference gene primers served as the basis for estimated nucleated cell counts. TCRdb's table, derived via immunoSEQ multiplex PCR, lists solely in-frame clones and lacks some. V and J calls and clone size are as listed in that table; D and trimming were resolved from the DNA. The table lists 150,000 to 200,000 clones, around 85% of them singletons. V lost 1 base, J lost 9 bases, and 13 bases lay in between. This CDR3 has 13 amino acids. In germline, CDR1 is LNHNV, CDR2 YYDKDF (reference sequence). There are a few counts of this clone. This chain connects TRBV15 to TRBJ2-7, with D possibly TRBD2 on 6 matching bases. Sequenced input: peripheral blood. This sequence was found in a human donor with acute or convalescent COVID-19. The donor label of this sample is uncertain. This chain's CDR3 is CATSRAHMGGQYF. The CDR3 region has the DNA TGTGCCACCAGCAGAGCCCACATGGGAGGGCAGTACTTC.